This T cell receptor beta chain was obtained from a study of blood T cell repertoires in COVID-19. About the study: Donors in the United States, Italy and Spain gave samples during acute or convalescent COVID-19. Nucleic acid was either cDNA or gDNA, and it came from T cells, B-cell-depleted T cells, or PBMCs.

CDR1 is SGHAT, CDR2 FQNNGV, per germline. Losses at the gene ends were 5 bases for V and 3 bases for J; bases not matched to a gene: 8. CDR3 length: 16 residues. As handled by the study authors: Amplification of reference gene primers provided the estimated nucleated cell counts. Using immunoSEQ multiplex PCR, the repertoire was profiled, and TCRdb retains in-frame clones only, with some absent. V, J and clone size were drawn from that table, and D and trimming were deduced from the DNA. This table has 50,000 to 75,000 clones, about nine tenths appearing once. The chain has TRBV11-2 and TRBJ1-3; 9 nucleotides align to TRBD1. The sample was peripheral blood. The clonotype originates from a man aged 55 to 70 with acute or convalescent COVID-19. CDR3 sequence: CASSPIATGGGNTIYF. In DNA, the CDR3 is TGTGCCAGCAGCCCAATCGCGACAGGGGGTGGAAACACCATATATTTT.